These 30 T cell receptor beta chains came from one sample sequenced in a study of shared clonotypes between healthy human individuals. The naive CD8 fraction comprised CD45RO-negative cells positively selected for CCR7 and excluded terminally differentiated effector memory CD45RA+ cells. Profiled with immunoSEQ multiplex PCR; TCRdb holds only in-frame clones, not every one. The sample has about 2.1 million clones, 93% seen once; the top ten hold about 1.6%. The specimen was naive CD8+ T cells from PBMCs. Receptors originate from a man younger than 35 in good health. Some clones in this sample may be carry-over from other donors' samples.

V gene TRBV4-3 combines with J gene TRBJ2-1; 12 bases are a match to TRBD2. With 3 bases clipped from V and 6 bases from J, the junction kept 6 bases outside the gene matches. From germline, CDR1 is LGHNA and CDR2 YSLEER. This CDR3 has 16 amino acids. CDR3 residues: CASSHLMTSGSNEQFF. The CDR3 region has the DNA TGCGCCAGCAGCCACTTAATGACTAGCGGGAGCAATGAGCAGTTCTTC.

This chain joins TRBV19 and TRBJ2-7, with a weak D call TRBD2 (5 bases). This CDR3 spans 14 amino acids. V gave up 4 bases and J gave up 2 bases, with 12 bases separating them. Germline assignment: CDR1 LNHDA and CDR2 SQIVND (reference sequence). This CDR3 reads CASSNRGSPYEQYF. DNA of the CDR3: TGTGCCAGTAGTAATCGGGGATCCCCCTACGAGCAGTACTTC.

This chain joins TRBV5-8 and TRBJ2-1, with unresolved D. This CDR3 comprises 15 residues. Germline V gene lookup returns CDR1 SGHTS and CDR2 YDEGEE. The ends were cut back, 4 bases at V and 4 bases at J, with 15 bases in the middle. The CDR3 protein is CASSPQVGYYNEQFF. Written as DNA, the CDR3 is TGTGCCAGCAGCCCACAAGTCGGTTATTACAATGAGCAGTTCTTC.

This clone was recorded a few times. V gene TRBV7-3 combines with J gene TRBJ1-1; D is ambiguous. Germline values: CDR1 SGHTA, CDR2 FQGTGA. The CDR3 covers 14 residues. V was trimmed by 5 bases and J by 4 bases, leaving 14 bases between them. The CDR3 is CASSPHPTGTEAFF. Here the CDR3 DNA reads TGTGCCAGCAGCCCGCACCCGACTGGCACTGAAGCTTTCTTT.

The V and J genes are TRBV5-8 and TRBJ2-3; D not resolved. Germline V lookup: CDR1 SGHTS, CDR2 YDEGEE. The CDR3 consists of 15 residues. Trimming removed 5 bases at V and 3 bases at J, with 16 bases between. The CDR3: CASSTPIHGTDTQYF. The DNA for the CDR3 is TGTGCCAGCAGTACGCCCATCCATGGGACAGATACGCAGTATTTT.

This sequence joins TRBV9 and TRBJ2-1; 8 nucleotides match TRBD2. The germline V gene encodes CDR1 SGDLS and CDR2 YYNGEE. V trimming: 4 bases; J trimming: 6 bases; junction bases outside the gene matches: 6. The length of the CDR3 is 14 residues. The CDR3 region is CASSPGGQINEQFF. The CDR3 DNA follows: TGTGCCAGCAGCCCGGGGGGGCAGATCAATGAGCAGTTCTTC.

V and J are TRBV2 and TRBJ2-7; 10 bases align to TRBD1. Germline CDR1 reads SNHLY; CDR2 reads FYNNEI. The trim removed 11 bases at V and 7 bases at J, leaving 5 bases unmatched. This CDR3 spans 11 amino acids. This CDR3 reads CAGGTGEEQYF. The CDR3 nucleotides read TGTGCCGGGGGGACAGGGGAGGAGCAGTACTTC. Full variable domain (missing parts from reference TRBV2 and TRBJ2-7): EPEVTQTPSHQVTQMGQEVILRCVPISNHLYFYWYRQILGQKVEFLVSFYNNEISEKSEIFDDQFSVERPDGSNFTLKIRSTKLEDSAMYFCAGGTGEEQYFGPGTRLTVT.

The chain uses TRBV4-1 and TRBJ1-1; D is ambiguous. CDR1 and CDR2 (germline): MGHRA, YSYEKL. Trimming pared 5 bases from V and 1 base from J, leaving 11 bases between. This CDR3 comprises 14 residues. The CDR3 sequence is CASSIKPENTEAFF. The CDR3 DNA sequence: TGCGCCAGCAGCATAAAGCCAGAGAACACTGAAGCTTTCTTT.

This chain uses TRBV7-9 with TRBJ2-7; 8 bases align to TRBD1. Germline CDR1 reads SEHNR; CDR2 reads FQNEAQ (reference sequence). The CDR3 length is 16 residues. Losses at the gene ends were 8 bases for V and 0 bases for J; bases not matched to a gene: 12. The CDR3 loop is CASGTRQGTSSYEQYF. In nucleotides, the CDR3 is TGTGCCAGCGGGACTCGACAGGGGACGAGCTCCTACGAGCAGTACTTC.

V usage is TRBV7-9 and J usage is TRBJ2-7; 11 positions agree with TRBD1. Germline-derived CDR1 and CDR2 are SEHNR and FQNEAQ (reference sequence). V was pared by 10 bases and J by 5 bases, with 7 bases of the junction left unmatched. The CDR3 extends over 13 amino acids. CDR3 sequence reads: CATRRDRGDEQYF. In DNA, the CDR3 is TGTGCCACTCGTCGGGACAGGGGGGACGAGCAGTACTTC.

The chain has TRBV7-9 and TRBJ2-1, with 9 bases fitting TRBD2. The CDR3 is made up of 18 amino acids. Germline CDR1 is SEHNR and CDR2 is FQNEAQ (reference sequence). V was clipped by 1 base and J by 6 bases; unmatched bases: 13. Here the CDR3 reads CASSLVSRLREGRNEQFF. The CDR3 DNA is TGTGCCAGCAGCTTAGTCTCGCGTTTGCGGGAGGGCCGCAATGAGCAGTTCTTC.

This clone was detected once. The CDR3 region has the DNA TGTGCCAGCTCCTACGGCGCGGTGACGACTGAAGCTTTCTTT. This gives the protein CASSYGAVTTEAFF. V is TRBV18 and J is TRBJ1-1; D is unclear. Germline lookup yields CDR1 KGHSH and CDR2 LQKENI. This CDR3 is 14 amino acids long. V lost 6 bases, J lost 5 bases, and 16 bases lay in between.

V gene TRBV28 combines with J gene TRBJ2-1; 10 bases are shared with TRBD2. Unmatched junction bases numbered 14, after V lost 5 bases and J lost 7 bases. This CDR3 region has 17 residues. Germline assignment: CDR1 MDHEN and CDR2 SYDVKM. CDR3 DNA sequence: TGTGCCAGCAGTCCCGGGAGGCCTAGCGGGAGCCGGAATGAGCAGTTCTTC. It yields the protein CASSPGRPSGSRNEQFF.

The rearrangement joins TRBV27 to TRBJ2-5, with TRBD2 identical over 12 bases. The germline CDR1 and CDR2 sequences are MNHEY and SMNVEV (reference sequence). The CDR3 extends over 17 amino acids. Trimming removed 5 bases from V and 4 bases from J; junction bases left unmatched: 11. The CDR3: CASSALTSGRPLETQYF. The DNA of the CDR3 is TGTGCCAGCAGTGCCCTAACTAGCGGGAGGCCTCTAGAGACCCAGTACTTC.

The chain links TRBV4-3 to TRBJ1-1; TRBD1 aligns across 7 bases. This CDR3 has 19 amino acids. V shed 0 bases and J 0 bases; nucleotides not matched to a gene: 13. Germline V gives CDR1 LGHNA, CDR2 YSLEER. The CDR3 here is CASSQDGRTGVLMNTEAFF. As DNA, the CDR3 is TGCGCCAGCAGCCAAGATGGGAGGACAGGAGTGCTTATGAACACTGAAGCTTTCTTT.

This rearrangement joins TRBV19 to TRBJ2-7; 10 bases align to TRBD2. J gave up 1 base and V 5 bases, and 8 bases lay outside the gene matches. Germline CDR1 is LNHDA and CDR2 is SQIVND (reference sequence). The CDR3 runs 16 residues. The CDR3 DNA reads as TGTGCCAGTAGTCCGGGGACTAGCGAGATGTCCTACGAGCAGTACTTC. Its protein product is CASSPGTSEMSYEQYF.

V and J are TRBV10-1 and TRBJ2-3; D remains unclear. This CDR3 region has 16 residues. V lost 3 bases, J lost 2 bases, and 15 bases lay in between. Germline V gene lookup returns CDR1 WNHNN and CDR2 SYGVQD (reference sequence). CDR3 amino acids: CASSDAGESNTDTQYF. CDR3 coding DNA: TGCGCCAGCAGTGACGCCGGCGAATCAAACACAGATACGCAGTATTTT.

Of note for this clone: The sample contains more than one DNA sequence encoding this CDR3. V and J are TRBV9 and TRBJ1-5; the D is unclear. This CDR3 comprises 15 residues. Trimming stripped 0 bases from V and 0 bases from J, with 7 bases between. The germline CDR1 and CDR2 sequences are SGDLS and YYNGEE. For the CDR3, the DNA is TGTGCCAGCAGCGTAGGACAAAATAGCAATCAGCCCCAGCATTTT. Translated: CASSVGQNSNQPQHF.

This clone has just one count. The chain recombines TRBV5-5 with TRBJ2-3; D remains ambiguous. Germline V gives CDR1 SGHKS, CDR2 YYEKEE (reference sequence). The V end lost 3 bases, the J end lost 3 bases, and 5 bases lay between the germline ends. This CDR3 has 12 amino acids. The DNA of the CDR3 is TGTGCCAGCAGCTCCCCAACAGATACGCAGTATTTT. It translates to CASSSPTDTQYF.

The chain has TRBV28 and TRBJ2-1, with 7 bases fitting TRBD2. There are 12 residues in the CDR3. The V gene end was trimmed by 2 bases and the J gene end by 10 bases; junction bases not matched to a gene: 2. Germline V lookup: CDR1 MDHEN, CDR2 SYDVKM. The CDR3 protein is CASSLRTREQFF. CDR3 nucleotide sequence: TGTGCCAGCAGTTTACGGACTAGGGAGCAGTTCTTC.

CDR3 DNA sequence: TGTGCCAGCAGCTCCACCCGGGACCCCAAAAACATTCAGTACTTC. Its protein is CASSSTRDPKNIQYF. The chain uses TRBV7-9 and TRBJ2-4; D possibly uses TRBD1 or TRBD2 (5 bases each). Germline CDR1 reads SEHNR; CDR2 reads FQNEAQ (reference sequence). The CDR3 extends over 15 amino acids. Trimming took 4 bases from V and 2 from J, leaving 12 bases between them.

J is TRBJ1-4 and V is TRBV10-2; D is uncertain. Looked up from germline, CDR1 is WSHSY and CDR2 is SAAADI. V shed 8 bases and J shed 4 bases, with 11 bases lying between them. This CDR3 contains 13 residues. The CDR3 region is CASRGAFNEKLFF. The CDR3 DNA reads as TGCGCCAGCCGAGGTGCCTTTAATGAAAAACTGTTTTTT.

The genes are TRBV10-3 and TRBJ1-2; D remains unclear. V dropped 7 bases and J dropped 8 bases, with 17 bases sitting between them. Looked up from germline, CDR1 is ENHRY and CDR2 is SYGVKD. CDR3 length: 13 residues. The CDR3 is CAINPGAPDGYTF. The CDR3 nucleotides read TGTGCCATCAACCCCGGAGCCCCAGACGGCTACACCTTC.

In this sample, this clone turned up once. The rearrangement links TRBV28 to TRBJ2-1, with TRBD1 as a possible D gene (6 bases). CDR1 and CDR2 (germline): MDHEN, SYDVKM. The length of the CDR3 is 12 residues. V lost 1 base, J lost 10 bases, and 8 bases lay in between. In DNA form, the CDR3 reads TGTGCCAGCAGTTTATCAGGGGTCGAGCAGTTCTTC. It encodes CASSLSGVEQFF.

The rearrangement joins TRBV14 to TRBJ1-3; 8 bases align to TRBD1. Germline lookup yields CDR1 SGHDN and CDR2 FVKESK. The CDR3 has 18 residues. V shed 4 bases, J shed 0 bases, and the junction held 11 bases outside the gene matches. Written as DNA, the CDR3 is TGTGCCAGCAGCCTGGGGACAGGTCGGTTCTTCTCTGGAAACACCATATATTTT. Its translation is CASSLGTGRFFSGNTIYF.

This sequence joins TRBV5-1 and TRBJ2-7; no clear D. Germline CDR1 reads SGHRS; CDR2 reads YFSETQ. The ends were cut back, 0 bases at V and 3 bases at J, with 13 bases in the middle. This CDR3 is 15 amino acids long. CDR3 nucleotides: TGCGCCAGCAGCTTGGCGTCGGAAAGGATCTACGAGCAGTACTTC. Translating gives CASSLASERIYEQYF.

J is TRBJ2-3 and V is TRBV5-6, with a possible D match to TRBD1 (7 bases). The CDR3 is made up of 16 amino acids. Trimming removed 4 bases from V and 4 bases from J, with 19 bases in between. Germline V gene sequence: CDR1 SGHDT, CDR2 YYEEEE. This CDR3 is CASSRRLGQAADTQYF. CDR3 coding DNA: TGTGCCAGCAGCCGGAGACTAGGACAGGCGGCAGATACGCAGTATTTT. Full variable domain (outside the CDR3, taken from reference TRBV5-6 and TRBJ2-3): DAGVTQSPTHLIKTRGQQVTLRCSPKSGHDTVSWYQQALGQGPQFIFQYYEEEERQRGNFPDRFSGHQFPNYSSELNVNALLLGDSALYLCASSRRLGQAADTQYFGPGTRLTVL.

The V and J genes are TRBV27 and TRBJ1-1, with no clear D. Trimming left V 6 bases short and J 1 base short, with 18 bases between. The CDR3 loop spans 16 amino acids. Germline V gene lookup returns CDR1 MNHEY and CDR2 SMNVEV (reference sequence). DNA for the CDR3: TGTGCCAGCAGCCCGGCGTATTTCTCCGAGAACACTGAAGCTTTCTTT. This encodes CASSPAYFSENTEAFF.

J is TRBJ2-7 and V is TRBV27, with a possible D match to TRBD2 (7 bases). The CDR3 contains 15 residues. Trimming cost V 3 bases and J 3 bases, with 15 bases left between them. Germline V gene lookup returns CDR1 MNHEY and CDR2 SMNVEV (reference sequence). Here the CDR3 DNA reads TGTGCCAGCAGTTTGGGGGGGCTAGCGCACTACGAGCAGTACTTC. Its translation: CASSLGGLAHYEQYF.

The V gene is TRBV9, the J gene TRBJ1-4, with TRBD1 identical over 9 bases. CDR1 is SGDLS, CDR2 YYNGEE, per germline. The CDR3 is made up of 15 amino acids. Trimming at V came to 3 bases and at J to 8 bases, leaving 8 bases not matched to a gene. CDR3 DNA sequence: TGTGCCAGCAGCGCGGGGGGACAGGGCTACGAAAAACTGTTTTTT. The encoded protein is CASSAGGQGYEKLFF. The full variable domain, in which reference TRBV9 and TRBJ1-4 provide the parts outside the CDR3, is DSGVTQTPKHLITATGQRVTLRCSPRSGDLSVYWYQQSLDQGLQFLIQYYNGEERAKGNILERFSAQQFPDLHSELNLSSLELGDSALYFCASSAGGQGYEKLFFGSGTQLSVL.